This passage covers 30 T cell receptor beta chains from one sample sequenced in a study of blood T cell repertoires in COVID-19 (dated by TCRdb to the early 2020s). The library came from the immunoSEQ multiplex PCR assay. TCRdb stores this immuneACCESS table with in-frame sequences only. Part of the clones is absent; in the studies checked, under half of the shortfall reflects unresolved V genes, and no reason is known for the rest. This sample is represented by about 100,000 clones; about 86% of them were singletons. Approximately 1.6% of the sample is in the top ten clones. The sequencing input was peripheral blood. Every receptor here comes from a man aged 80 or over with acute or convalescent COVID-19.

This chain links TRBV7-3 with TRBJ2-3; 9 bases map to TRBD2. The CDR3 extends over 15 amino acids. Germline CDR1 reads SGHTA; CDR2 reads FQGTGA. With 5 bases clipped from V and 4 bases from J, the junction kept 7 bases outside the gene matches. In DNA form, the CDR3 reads TGTGCCAGCAGCCCGGGACTAGCAATCGCAGATACGCAGTATTTT. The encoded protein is CASSPGLAIADTQYF.

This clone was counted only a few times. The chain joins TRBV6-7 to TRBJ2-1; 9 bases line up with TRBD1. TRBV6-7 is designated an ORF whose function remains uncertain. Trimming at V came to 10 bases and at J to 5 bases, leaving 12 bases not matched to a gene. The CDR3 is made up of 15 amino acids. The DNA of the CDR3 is TGTGCCAACACCCGGGGGGACAGGGTTCACAATGAGCAGTTCTTC. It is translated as CANTRGDRVHNEQFF.

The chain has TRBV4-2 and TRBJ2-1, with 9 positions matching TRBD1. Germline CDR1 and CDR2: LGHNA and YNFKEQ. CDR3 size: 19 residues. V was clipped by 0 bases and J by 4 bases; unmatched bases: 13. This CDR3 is CASSQDVRGTGTGYNEQFF. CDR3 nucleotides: TGTGCCAGCAGCCAAGATGTAAGAGGAACCGGGACAGGGTACAATGAGCAGTTCTTC.

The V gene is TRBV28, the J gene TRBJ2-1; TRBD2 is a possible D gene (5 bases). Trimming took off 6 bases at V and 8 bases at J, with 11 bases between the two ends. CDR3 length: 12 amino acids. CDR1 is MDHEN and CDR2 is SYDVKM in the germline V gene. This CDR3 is CASSIGLDEQFF. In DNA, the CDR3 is TGTGCCAGCAGCATCGGACTTGATGAGCAGTTCTTC.

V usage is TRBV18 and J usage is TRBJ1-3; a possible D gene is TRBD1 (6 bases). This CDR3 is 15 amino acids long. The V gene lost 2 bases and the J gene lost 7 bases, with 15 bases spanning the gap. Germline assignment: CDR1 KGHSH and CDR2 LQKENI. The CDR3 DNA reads TGTGCCAGCTCACCAGACCAAGGACAGTGGAACACCATATATTTT. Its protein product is CASSPDQGQWNTIYF.

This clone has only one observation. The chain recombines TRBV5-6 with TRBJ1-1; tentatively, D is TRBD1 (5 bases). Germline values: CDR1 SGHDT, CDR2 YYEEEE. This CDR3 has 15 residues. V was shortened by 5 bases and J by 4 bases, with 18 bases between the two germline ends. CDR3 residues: CASSPFQPGGTEAFF. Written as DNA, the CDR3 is TGTGCCAGCAGTCCCTTCCAGCCGGGGGGCACTGAAGCTTTCTTT. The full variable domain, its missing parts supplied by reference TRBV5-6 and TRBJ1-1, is DAGVTQSPTHLIKTRGQQVTLRCSPKSGHDTVSWYQQALGQGPQFIFQYYEEEERQRGNFPDRFSGHQFPNYSSELNVNALLLGDSALYLCASSPFQPGGTEAFFGQGTRLTVV.

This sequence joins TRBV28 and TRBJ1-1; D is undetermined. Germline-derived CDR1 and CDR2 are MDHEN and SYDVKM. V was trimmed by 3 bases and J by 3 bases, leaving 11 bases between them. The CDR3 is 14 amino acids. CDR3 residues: CASSFPGSDTEAFF. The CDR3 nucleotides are TGTGCCAGCAGTTTCCCCGGGAGCGACACTGAAGCTTTCTTT. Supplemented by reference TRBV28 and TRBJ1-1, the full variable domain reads DVKVTQSSRYLVKRTGEKVFLECVQDMDHENMFWYRQDPGLGLRLIYFSYDVKMKEKGDIPEGYSVSREKKERFSLILESASTNQTSMYLCASSFPGSDTEAFFGQGTRLTVV.

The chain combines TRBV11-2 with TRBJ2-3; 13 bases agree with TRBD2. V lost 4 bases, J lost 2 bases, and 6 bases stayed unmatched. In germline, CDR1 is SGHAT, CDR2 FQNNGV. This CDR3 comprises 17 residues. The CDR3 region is CASSSTTSGRVTDTQYF. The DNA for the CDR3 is TGTGCCAGCAGCTCAACTACTAGCGGGAGGGTCACAGATACGCAGTATTTT.

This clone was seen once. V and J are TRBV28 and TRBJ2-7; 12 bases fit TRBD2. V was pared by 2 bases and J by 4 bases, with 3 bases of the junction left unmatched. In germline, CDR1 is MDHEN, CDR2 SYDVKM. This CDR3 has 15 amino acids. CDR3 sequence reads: CASSLRTSGKYEQYF. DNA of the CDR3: TGTGCCAGCAGTTTAAGGACTAGCGGGAAGTACGAGCAGTACTTC.

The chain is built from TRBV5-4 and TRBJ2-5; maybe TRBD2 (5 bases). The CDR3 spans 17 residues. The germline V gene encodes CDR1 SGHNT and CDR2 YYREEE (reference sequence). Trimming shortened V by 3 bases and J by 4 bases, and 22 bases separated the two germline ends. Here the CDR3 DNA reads TGTGCCAGCAGCTCGCCGACCGGGGTGAGGGCGCGAGAGACCCAGTACTTC. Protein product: CASSSPTGVRARETQYF.

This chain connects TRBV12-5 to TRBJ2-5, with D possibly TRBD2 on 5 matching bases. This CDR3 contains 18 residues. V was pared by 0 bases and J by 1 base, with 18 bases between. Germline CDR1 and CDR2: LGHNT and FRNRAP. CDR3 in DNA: TGTGCTAGTGGTTTGGTACTAGATGGCGAATGGGGCCAAGAGACCCAGTACTTC. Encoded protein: CASGLVLDGEWGQETQYF.

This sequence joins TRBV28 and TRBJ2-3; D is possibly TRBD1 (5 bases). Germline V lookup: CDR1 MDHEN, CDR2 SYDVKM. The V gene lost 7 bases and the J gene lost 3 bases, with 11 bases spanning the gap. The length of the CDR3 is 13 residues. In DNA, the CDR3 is TGTGCCAGCATTTTCCAGGGAACAGATACGCAGTATTTT. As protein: CASIFQGTDTQYF.

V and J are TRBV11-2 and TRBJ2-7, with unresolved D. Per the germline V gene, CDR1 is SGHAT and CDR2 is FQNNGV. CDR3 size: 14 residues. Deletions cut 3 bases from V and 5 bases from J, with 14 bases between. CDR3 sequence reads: CASSFTERAHEQYF. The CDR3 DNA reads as TGTGCCAGCAGCTTCACTGAACGCGCCCACGAGCAGTACTTC. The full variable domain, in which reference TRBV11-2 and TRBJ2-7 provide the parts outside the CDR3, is EAGVAQSPRYKIIEKRQSVAFWCNPISGHATLYWYQQILGQGPKLLIQFQNNGVVDDSQLPKDRFSAERLKGVDSTLKIQPAKLEDSAVYLCASSFTERAHEQYFGPGTRLTVT.

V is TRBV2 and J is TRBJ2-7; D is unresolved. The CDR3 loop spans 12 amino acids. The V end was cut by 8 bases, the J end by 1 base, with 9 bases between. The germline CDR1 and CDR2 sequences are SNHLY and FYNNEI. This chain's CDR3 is CASAQDSYEQYF. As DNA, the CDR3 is TGTGCCAGCGCTCAGGATTCCTACGAGCAGTACTTC.

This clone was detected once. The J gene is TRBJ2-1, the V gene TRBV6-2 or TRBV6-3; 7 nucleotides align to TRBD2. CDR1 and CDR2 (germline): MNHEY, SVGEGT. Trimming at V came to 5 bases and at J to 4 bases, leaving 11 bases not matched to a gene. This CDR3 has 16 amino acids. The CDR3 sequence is CASSPPISGWYNEQFF. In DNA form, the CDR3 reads TGTGCCAGCAGTCCCCCCATTAGCGGGTGGTACAATGAGCAGTTCTTC.

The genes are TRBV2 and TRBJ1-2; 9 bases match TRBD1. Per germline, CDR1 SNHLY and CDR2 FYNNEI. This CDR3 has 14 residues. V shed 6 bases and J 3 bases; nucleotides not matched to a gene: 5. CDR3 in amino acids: CASRRGQGDYGYTF. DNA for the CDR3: TGTGCCAGCAGAAGGGGACAGGGAGACTATGGCTACACCTTC.

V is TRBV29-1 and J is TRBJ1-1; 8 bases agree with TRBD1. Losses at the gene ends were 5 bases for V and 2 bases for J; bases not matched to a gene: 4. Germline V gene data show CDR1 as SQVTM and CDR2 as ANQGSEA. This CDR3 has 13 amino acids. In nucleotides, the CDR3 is TGCAGCGTTCCCGGGACAGGTAACACTGAAGCTTTCTTT. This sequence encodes CSVPGTGNTEAFF.

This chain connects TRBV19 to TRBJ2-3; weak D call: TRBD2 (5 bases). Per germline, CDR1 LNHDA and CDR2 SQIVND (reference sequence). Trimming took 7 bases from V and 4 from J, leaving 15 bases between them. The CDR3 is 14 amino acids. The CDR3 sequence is CASTAGQRPDTQYF. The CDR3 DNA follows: TGTGCCAGTACGGCAGGCCAGCGGCCAGATACGCAGTATTTT.

The CDR3 DNA follows: TGTGCCTGGAGTATTACCCAGGGAAGCTGGAATGGCTACACCTTC. Translation gives CAWSITQGSWNGYTF. The rearrangement joins TRBV30 to TRBJ1-2; D may be TRBD1 (5 bases). Germline V CDR1 and CDR2: GTSNPN, SVGIG (reference sequence). The CDR3 runs 15 residues. V was trimmed by 2 bases and J by 6 bases, leaving 19 bases between them.

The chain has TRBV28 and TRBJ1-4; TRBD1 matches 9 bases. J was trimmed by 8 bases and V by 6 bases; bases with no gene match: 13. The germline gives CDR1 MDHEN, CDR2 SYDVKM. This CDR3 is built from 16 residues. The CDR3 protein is CASRPPGQGGREKLFF. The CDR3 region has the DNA TGTGCCAGCAGGCCTCCGGGACAGGGAGGAAGAGAAAAACTGTTTTTT.

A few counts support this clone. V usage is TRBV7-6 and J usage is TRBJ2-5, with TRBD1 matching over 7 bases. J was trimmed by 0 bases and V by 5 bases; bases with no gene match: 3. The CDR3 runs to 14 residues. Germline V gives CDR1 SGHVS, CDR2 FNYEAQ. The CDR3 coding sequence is TGTGCCAGCAGCCGGGGACAGCACCAAGAGACCCAGTACTTC. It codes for CASSRGQHQETQYF.

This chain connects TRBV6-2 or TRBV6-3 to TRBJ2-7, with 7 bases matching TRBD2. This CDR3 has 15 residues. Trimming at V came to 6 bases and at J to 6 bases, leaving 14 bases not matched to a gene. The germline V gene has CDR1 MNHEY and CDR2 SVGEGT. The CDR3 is CASSSALGGPIEQYF. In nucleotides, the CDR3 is TGTGCCAGCAGCTCCGCGTTGGGAGGGCCAATCGAGCAGTACTTC.

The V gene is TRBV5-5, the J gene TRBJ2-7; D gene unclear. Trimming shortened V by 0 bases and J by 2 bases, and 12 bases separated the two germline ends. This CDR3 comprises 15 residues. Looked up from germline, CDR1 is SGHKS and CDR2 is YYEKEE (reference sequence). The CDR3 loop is CASSLVGARTYEQYF. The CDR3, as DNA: TGTGCCAGCAGCTTGGTAGGTGCCAGGACCTACGAGCAGTACTTC.

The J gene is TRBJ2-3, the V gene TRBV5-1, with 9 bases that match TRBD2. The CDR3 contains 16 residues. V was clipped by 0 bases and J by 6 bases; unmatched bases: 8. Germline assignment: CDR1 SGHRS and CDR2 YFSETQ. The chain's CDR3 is CASSLGPREGPDTQYF. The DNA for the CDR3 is TGCGCCAGCAGCTTGGGTCCGCGGGAGGGCCCGGATACGCAGTATTTT.

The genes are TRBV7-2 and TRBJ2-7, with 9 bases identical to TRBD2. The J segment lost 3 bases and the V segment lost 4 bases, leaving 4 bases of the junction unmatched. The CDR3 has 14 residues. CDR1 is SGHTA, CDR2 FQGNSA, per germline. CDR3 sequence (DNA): TGTGCCAGCAGCTCACTAGCGGGTGACTACGAGCAGTACTTC. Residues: CASSSLAGDYEQYF.

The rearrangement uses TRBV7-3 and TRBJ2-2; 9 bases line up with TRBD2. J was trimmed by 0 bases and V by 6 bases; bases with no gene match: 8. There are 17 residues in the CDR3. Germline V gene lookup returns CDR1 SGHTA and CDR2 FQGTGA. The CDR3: CASSLSSGAPNTGELFF. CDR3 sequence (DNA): TGTGCCAGCAGTTTGTCTAGCGGGGCTCCGAACACCGGGGAGCTGTTTTTT. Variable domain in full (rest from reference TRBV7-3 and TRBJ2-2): GAGVSQTPSNKVTEKGKYVELRCDPISGHTALYWYRQSLGQGPEFLIYFQGTGAADDSGLPNDRFFAVRPEGSVSTLKIQRTERGDSAVYLCASSLSSGAPNTGELFFGEGSRLTVL.

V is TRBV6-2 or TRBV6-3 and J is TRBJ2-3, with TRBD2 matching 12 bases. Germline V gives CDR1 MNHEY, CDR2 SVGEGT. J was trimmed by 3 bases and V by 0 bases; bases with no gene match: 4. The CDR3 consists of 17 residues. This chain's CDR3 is CASSYSRLAGETDTQYF. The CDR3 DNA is TGTGCCAGCAGTTACTCCAGACTAGCGGGAGAAACAGATACGCAGTATTTT.

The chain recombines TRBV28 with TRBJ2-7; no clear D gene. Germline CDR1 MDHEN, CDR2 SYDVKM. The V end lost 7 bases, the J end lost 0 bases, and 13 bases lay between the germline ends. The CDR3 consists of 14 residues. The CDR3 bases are TGTGCCAGCACTCGGTCAGGCAACTCCTACGAGCAGTACTTC. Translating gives CASTRSGNSYEQYF.

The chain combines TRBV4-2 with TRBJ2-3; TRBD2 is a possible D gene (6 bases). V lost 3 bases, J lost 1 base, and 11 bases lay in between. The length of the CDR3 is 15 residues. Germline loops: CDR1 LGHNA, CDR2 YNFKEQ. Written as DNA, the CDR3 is TGTGCCAGCAGCCACCCCCAGCGGGGCACAGATACGCAGTATTTT. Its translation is CASSHPQRGTDTQYF.

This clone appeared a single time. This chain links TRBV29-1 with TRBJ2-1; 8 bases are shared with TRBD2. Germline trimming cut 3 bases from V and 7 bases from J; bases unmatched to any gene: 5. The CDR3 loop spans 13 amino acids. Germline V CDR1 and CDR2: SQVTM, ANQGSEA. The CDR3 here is CSVDIGRANEQFF. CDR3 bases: TGCAGCGTTGATATCGGGAGGGCTAATGAGCAGTTCTTC.